Listed below are T cell receptor beta chains from one sample, sequenced in a study of primary melanoma T cells and metastatic recurrence. Produced via immunoSEQ multiplex PCR; TCRdb's table is partial and in-frame only. Among 200 to 300 clones, approximately 83% were seen once, and the ten largest hold 10% to 13%. The sequenced material came from melanoma tumor tissue. The receptors here all came from a human donor with melanoma. CDR3s include the opening cysteine and the closing phenylalanine or tryptophan. Fields, in order: D gene, V gene, clone size, J gene, CDR3 DNA, CDR3 protein. A D gene is named only where the DNA matches it firmly. Only some rows state a clone size, as once, few, many or a class for expanded clones.

.	TRBV7-4	.	TRBJ1-1	TGTGCCAGCAGCAGTCACAGCGGCACTGAAGCTTTCTTT	CASSSHSGTEAFF
.	TRBV11-3	.	TRBJ1-4	TGTGCCAGCAGCCTGGTTGGCGGAAGTAATGAAAAACTGTTTTTT	CASSLVGGSNEKLFF
.	TRBV19	.	TRBJ1-2	TGTGCCAGAACAACGCCGGAGTATGGCTACACCTTC	CARTTPEYGYTF
.	TRBV28	few	TRBJ1-1	TGTGCCAGCAGTCCTGACGGGTACGTTTCGAACACTGAAGCTTTCTTT	CASSPDGYVSNTEAFF
.	TRBV1	.	TRBJ1-2	TGCGCCAGCAGCCAAGATCCAGGCCCCCTGGGAGGCTACACCTTC	CASSQDPGPLGGYTF